The next 32 T cell receptor beta chains were all read from a single sample in a study of shared clonotypes between healthy human individuals. Profiled with immunoSEQ multiplex PCR; TCRdb holds only in-frame clones, not every one. The table has about 680,000 clones, about 92% seen once; the top ten hold approximately 24%. The naive CD8 fraction comprised CD45RO-negative cells positively selected for CCR7 and excluded terminally differentiated effector memory CD45RA+ cells. The sequenced material came from naive CD8+ T cells sorted from blood. These receptors were collected from a man between 25 and 39 years old in good health.

The CDR3 sequence: CASSLQRVLAGRETQYF. The CDR3 region has the DNA TGTGCCAGCAGCCTTCAAAGGGTACTAGCGGGTCGAGAGACCCAGTACTTC. The V call is TRBV14, the J call TRBJ2-5; 9 nucleotides align to TRBD2. The V segment lost 4 bases and the J segment 4 bases; nucleotides outside the gene matches: 13. Germline V lookup: CDR1 SGHDN, CDR2 FVKESK. The CDR3 consists of 17 residues.

As for this clone: The same CDR3 also results from other DNA sequences found in this sample. The chain recombines TRBV29-1 with TRBJ2-1; D is perhaps TRBD1 (6 bases). CDR1 and CDR2 from the germline V gene are SQVTM and ANQGSEA. Trimming left V 3 bases short and J 4 bases short, with 7 bases between. The CDR3 runs to 12 residues. This chain's CDR3 is CSVEDSYNEQFF. As DNA, the CDR3 is TGCAGCGTTGAGGACAGTTACAATGAGCAGTTCTTC.

The CDR3 nucleotides are TGTGCCAGCAGTTGGGAGAGTGAGCAGTTCTTC. Protein sequence: CASSWESEQFF. The rearrangement links TRBV6-5 to TRBJ2-1, with a tentative D call TRBD2 (5 bases). Trimming stripped 4 bases from V and 9 bases from J, with 7 bases between. The germline V gene has CDR1 MNHEY and CDR2 SVGAGI. The CDR3 covers 11 residues.

This clone has only one observation. Other nucleotide sequences from this sample produce the same CDR3. V is TRBV9 and J is TRBJ2-5, with TRBD2 matching over 13 bases. Germline lookup yields CDR1 SGDLS and CDR2 YYNGEE. The CDR3 totals 15 residues. The V segment lost 4 bases and the J segment 5 bases; nucleotides outside the gene matches: 5. CDR3 amino acids: CASSSWTSGSETQYF. The CDR3 DNA reads as TGTGCCAGCAGCTCCTGGACTAGCGGGAGTGAGACCCAGTACTTC.

The chain has TRBV6-1 and TRBJ1-1; possible D gene TRBD1, 6 bases. The CDR3 spans 11 residues. Germline CDR1 MNHNS, CDR2 SASEGT. Trimming took 8 bases from V and 4 from J, leaving 8 bases between them. The CDR3 protein is CASVRGTEAFF. The DNA of the CDR3 is TGTGCCAGCGTCAGGGGCACTGAAGCTTTCTTT.

The chain joins TRBV6-5 to TRBJ2-7; TRBD2 matches 10 bases. J was trimmed by 0 bases and V by 6 bases; bases with no gene match: 2. Germline V gene data show CDR1 as MNHEY and CDR2 as SVGAGI. The CDR3 is 14 amino acids. CDR3 sequence (DNA): TGTGCCAGCAGGTCTAGCGGGAGCTCCTACGAGCAGTACTTC. Translating gives CASRSSGSSYEQYF.

The chain joins TRBV4-3 to TRBJ2-1; maybe TRBD1 (6 bases). The CDR3 is 14 amino acids. V gave up 3 bases and J gave up 8 bases, with 14 bases separating them. Germline CDR1 is LGHNA and CDR2 is YSLEER. Here the CDR3 DNA reads TGCGCCAGCAGCCACCGCGGACAGCACGATGAGCAGTTCTTC. Encoded protein: CASSHRGQHDEQFF.

This chain connects TRBV11-2 to TRBJ2-5; 7 nucleotides match TRBD1. This CDR3 spans 14 amino acids. CDR1 is SGHAT, CDR2 FQNNGV, per germline. V shed 3 bases, J shed 4 bases, and the junction held 5 bases outside the gene matches. The CDR3: CASSLLTGTETQYF. In nucleotides, the CDR3 is TGTGCCAGCAGCTTGTTGACAGGGACAGAGACCCAGTACTTC.

The chain recombines TRBV14 with TRBJ2-1; a possible D gene is TRBD2 (6 bases). V was shortened by 3 bases and J by 10 bases, with 19 bases between the two germline ends. The CDR3 is made up of 15 amino acids. Germline V gene data show CDR1 as SGHDN and CDR2 as FVKESK. In DNA form, the CDR3 reads TGTGCCAGCAGCCAGCTGAGCGGGTCTCGGGTGGAGCAGTTCTTC. It translates to CASSQLSGSRVEQFF.

This chain connects TRBV7-2 to TRBJ2-7; TRBD1 matches 8 bases. J lost 0 bases, V lost 6 bases, and 13 bases had no gene match. The CDR3 is made up of 17 amino acids. CDR1 SGHTA and CDR2 FQGNSA come from the germline V gene. Here the CDR3 DNA reads TGTGCCAGCAGACCGGCCTCCGGGACAGGCATCTCCTACGAGCAGTACTTC. Amino acids: CASRPASGTGISYEQYF.

Only one count was recorded for this clone. The chain carries TRBV9 and TRBJ2-7; 7 nucleotides align to TRBD1. The trim removed 3 bases at V and 0 bases at J, leaving 6 bases unmatched. Germline V CDR1 and CDR2: SGDLS, YYNGEE. The CDR3 covers 15 residues. The CDR3 nucleotides are TGTGCCAGCAGCGCCACCGGGACAGCCTCCTACGAGCAGTACTTC. Protein product: CASSATGTASYEQYF.

The rearrangement links TRBV19 to TRBJ2-1, with D unclear. The CDR3 is 14 residues long. Germline V CDR1 and CDR2: LNHDA, SQIVND (reference sequence). V lost 5 bases and J 5 bases, leaving 13 bases between the germline ends. The CDR3 DNA reads TGTGCCAGTAGTTCACAGAGTGCGAACAATGAGCAGTTCTTC. It yields the protein CASSSQSANNEQFF.

This chain joins TRBV19 and TRBJ2-1; 12 bases match TRBD2. V shed 7 bases, J shed 4 bases, and the junction held 5 bases outside the gene matches. This CDR3 has 15 residues. Germline lookup yields CDR1 LNHDA and CDR2 SQIVND (reference sequence). The CDR3 DNA sequence: TGTGCCAGTATAGGGACTAGCGGGTCTTACAATGAGCAGTTCTTC. Amino acids: CASIGTSGSYNEQFF.

The chain recombines TRBV15 with TRBJ1-1; D is uncertain. Germline V gene data show CDR1 as LNHNV and CDR2 as YYDKDF (reference sequence). CDR3 size: 15 residues. The germline V and J ends were trimmed by 0 bases and 4 bases, with 12 bases remaining between them. The CDR3 coding sequence is TGTGCCACCAGCAGAGAACTGGGAGCGGGCACTGAAGCTTTCTTT. This translates into CATSRELGAGTEAFF.

This clone appeared a single time. The chain is built from TRBV29-1 and TRBJ2-1; possibly TRBD2 for D (5 bases). CDR3 length equals 11 residues. Germline V gene data show CDR1 as SQVTM and CDR2 as ANQGSEA. Deletions cut 2 bases from V and 15 bases from J, with 14 bases between. The CDR3 here is CSVELSGIPFF. DNA of the CDR3: TGCAGCGTTGAATTAAGCGGCATCCCGTTCTTC.

The rearrangement uses TRBV21-1 and TRBJ2-7; the table gives TRBD1 as D, unverified against the DNA. TRBV21-1 is recorded as a pseudogene. The CDR3 is 14 residues long. The CDR3 DNA reads as TGTGCCAGCATCGCGACAGGGAGGCCCTACGAGCAGTACTTC. It codes for CASIATGRPYEQYF.

This sequence joins TRBV27 and TRBJ2-1; D ambiguous. V was clipped by 2 bases and J by 12 bases, with 20 bases between them. CDR1 and CDR2 from the germline V gene are MNHEY and SMNVEV (reference sequence). This CDR3 contains 15 residues. CDR3 bases: TGTGCCAGCAGTTTACTAACGGTCACCCCGAATCGGCAGTTCTTC. Its translation is CASSLLTVTPNRQFF.

This chain uses TRBV6-1 with TRBJ2-3; D remains unclear. Trimming stripped 6 bases from V and 4 bases from J, with 17 bases between. The CDR3 contains 15 residues. Germline V lookup: CDR1 MNHNS, CDR2 SASEGT. DNA for the CDR3: TGTGCCAGCAGGGCTCGGGCCGAAGGAGCAGATACGCAGTATTTT. Protein product: CASRARAEGADTQYF.

DNA of the CDR3: TGTGCCAGCAGCGCGGAGCAGGGTGCGCAAGAGACCCAGTACTTC. Protein: CASSAEQGAQETQYF. This rearrangement joins TRBV7-2 to TRBJ2-5, with TRBD1 as a possible D gene (5 bases). This CDR3 spans 15 amino acids. The germline V and J ends were trimmed by 5 bases and 2 bases, with 15 bases remaining between them. Germline V lookup: CDR1 SGHTA, CDR2 FQGNSA.

The chain combines TRBV10-2 with TRBJ2-7; D is undetermined. V lost 0 bases and J lost 2, with 11 bases in between. The germline CDR1 and CDR2 sequences are WSHSY and SAAADI. The CDR3 extends over 15 amino acids. The CDR3 DNA is TGCGCCAGCAGTGAGTCGGATCTCCTCACCTACGAGCAGTACTTC. Its translation: CASSESDLLTYEQYF.

The chain recombines TRBV11-2 with TRBJ2-3; D is perhaps TRBD2 (5 bases). CDR3 size: 14 residues. Germline values: CDR1 SGHAT, CDR2 FQNNGV. V was clipped by 10 bases and J by 2 bases, with 16 bases between them. In nucleotides, the CDR3 is TGTGCCATCCTGTGGCGGACTTCCACAGATACGCAGTATTTT. It yields the protein CAILWRTSTDTQYF.

This chain joins TRBV6-1 and TRBJ2-7; D call uncertain. Germline CDR1 and CDR2: MNHNS and SASEGT. This CDR3 has 14 residues. The V end lost 10 bases, the J end lost 5 bases, and 21 bases lay between the germline ends. The CDR3 nucleotides read TGTGCCACCTTTCATCGGACGGGTCCCGACGAGCAGTACTTC. This encodes CATFHRTGPDEQYF.

V usage is TRBV28 and J usage is TRBJ1-5, with D possibly being TRBD1 (6 bases). Deletions cut 4 bases from V and 4 bases from J, with 26 bases between. This CDR3 comprises 19 residues. CDR1 and CDR2 from the germline V gene are MDHEN and SYDVKM. This CDR3 reads CASSSGAAGGYPGNQPQHF. Written as DNA, the CDR3 is TGTGCCAGCAGTTCGGGGGCGGCCGGGGGCTACCCTGGGAATCAGCCCCAGCATTTT.

This chain uses TRBV5-1 with TRBJ2-5, with 12 bases aligning to TRBD2. TRBJ2-7 matches the DNA end more closely, so the J call is doubtful. Germline CDR1 reads SGHRS; CDR2 reads YFSETQ. This CDR3 comprises 14 residues. CDR3 in DNA: TGCGCCAGCAGCTCGACTAGCGGGAGTTACGAGCAGTACTTC. It specifies CASSSTSGSYEQYF.

For this clone: This sample includes further DNA sequences coding for the same CDR3. This rearrangement joins TRBV7-9 to TRBJ2-7; D not certain. CDR1 is SEHNR and CDR2 is FQNEAQ in the germline V gene (reference sequence). V gave up 5 bases and J gave up 7 bases, with 24 bases separating them. The CDR3 spans 16 residues. The CDR3 sequence: CASSPGVLSNLYEQYF. The CDR3 DNA follows: TGTGCCAGCAGCCCCGGAGTTTTATCTAACCTCTATGAGCAGTACTTC.

This clone was observed once. The gene calls are TRBV10-3 and TRBJ1-1; 7 bases are a match to TRBD1. Germline loops: CDR1 ENHRY, CDR2 SYGVKD. The CDR3 is 14 residues long. The trim removed 0 bases at V and 5 bases at J, leaving 3 bases unmatched. For the CDR3, the DNA is TGTGCCATCAGTGAGTCCACAGGGGTAACTGAAGCTTTCTTT. It yields the protein CAISESTGVTEAFF.

The rearrangement joins TRBV5-4 to TRBJ2-1, with D possibly matching TRBD2 (5 bases). Germline CDR1 SGHNT, CDR2 YYREEE (reference sequence). CDR3 length: 14 amino acids. V was cut by 5 bases and J by 2 bases, with 11 bases left in between. For the CDR3, the DNA is TGTGCCAGCAGTCGTACTAGGGCCTACAATGAGCAGTTCTTC. This codes for CASSRTRAYNEQFF.

V usage is TRBV7-8 and J usage is TRBJ1-4; a weak D match, TRBD1 (6 bases). CDR3 length: 16 residues. Germline assignment: CDR1 SGHVS and CDR2 FQNEAQ. Deletions cut 0 bases from V and 8 bases from J, with 16 bases between. CDR3 sequence: CASSLARQEGLEKLFF. The DNA for the CDR3 is TGTGCCAGCAGCTTAGCCAGACAGGAAGGGTTGGAAAAACTGTTTTTT.

The chain employs TRBV4-3 and TRBJ2-1; D is perhaps TRBD1 (6 bases). V lost 5 bases and J lost 10, with 18 bases in between. The CDR3 runs 14 residues. The V gene's germline CDR1 is LGHNA and CDR2 YSLEER. CDR3 loop: CASSSSRTGTEQFF. The CDR3 bases are TGCGCCAGCAGCTCGTCTCGTACCGGGACAGAGCAGTTCTTC.

This chain links TRBV30 with TRBJ2-2; weak D call: TRBD2 (6 bases). V lost 4 bases and J lost 9, with 9 bases in between. CDR3 length: 11 amino acids. Germline V lookup: CDR1 GTSNPN, CDR2 SVGIG (reference sequence). The CDR3 region is CAWMEGRELFF. CDR3 sequence (DNA): TGTGCCTGGATGGAGGGGCGGGAGCTGTTTTTT.

V gene TRBV5-8 combines with J gene TRBJ1-2; D uncertain. The CDR3 loop spans 16 amino acids. V dropped 1 base and J dropped 4 bases, with 17 bases sitting between them. Germline values: CDR1 SGHTS, CDR2 YDEGEE. CDR3 sequence (DNA): TGTGCCAGCAGCTTGTTATCTCTGCCGAATATCTATGGCTACACCTTC. Its translation: CASSLLSLPNIYGYTF.

The rearrangement uses TRBV7-9 and TRBJ1-3; the D is unclear. The germline V gene encodes CDR1 SEHNR and CDR2 FQNEAQ (reference sequence). The V and J ends lost 0 bases and 4 bases respectively, with 4 bases between them. The CDR3 runs 13 residues. CDR3 sequence: CASSLAPGNTIYF. CDR3 coding DNA: TGTGCCAGCAGCTTAGCGCCGGGAAACACCATATATTTT.